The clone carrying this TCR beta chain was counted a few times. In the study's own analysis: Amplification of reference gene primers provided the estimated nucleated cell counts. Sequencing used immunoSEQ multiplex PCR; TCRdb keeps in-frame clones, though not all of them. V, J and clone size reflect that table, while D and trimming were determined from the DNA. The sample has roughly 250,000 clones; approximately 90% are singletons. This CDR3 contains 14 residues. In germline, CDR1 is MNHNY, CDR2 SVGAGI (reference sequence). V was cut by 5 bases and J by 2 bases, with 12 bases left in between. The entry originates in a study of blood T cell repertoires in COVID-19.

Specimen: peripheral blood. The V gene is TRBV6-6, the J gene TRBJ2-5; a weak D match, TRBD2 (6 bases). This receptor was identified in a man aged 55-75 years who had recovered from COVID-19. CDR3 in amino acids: CASSPYSGQETQYF. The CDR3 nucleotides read TGTGCCAGCAGTCCATATAGCGGACAAGAGACCCAGTACTTC.